These T cell receptor beta chains were read from a single sample in a study of shared clonotypes between healthy human individuals. Produced via immunoSEQ multiplex PCR; TCRdb's table is partial and in-frame only. The profile covers under 650,000 clones, with 90% to 96% appearing a single time and about 0.064% taken by the ten largest. Sequenced input: naive CD4+ T cells sorted from blood. These receptors were collected from a woman in her 30s in good health. Both conserved end residues are part of each CDR3. The D gene is left open where the match is weak.

>NA|TRBV7-3|14
CASNFRGSNQPQHF
>NA|TRBV28|11
CASRRYNEQFF
>NA|TRBV5-1|15
CASSPGQISTDTQYF
>NA|TRBV7-9|16
CASSLAVRATNEKLFF
>NA|TRBV18|16
CASSPGGVAYFNTIYF
>NA|TRBV5-1|17
CASSPEGGQRIINTQYF
>NA|TRBV28|14
CASLAHSGANVLTF
>TRBD1|TRBV4-1|16
CASSQGPDRGNYGYTF
>NA|TRBV7-2|16
CASSPRLGGGPNTQYF
>NA|TRBV11-2|16
CASSRAGWNYNSPLHF
>TRBD1|TRBV4-2|16
CASSQEGGRGNNEQFF
>NA|TRBV19|15
CASSIGRQGGQPQHF
>NA|TRBV27|13
CASSLSVIAEAFF